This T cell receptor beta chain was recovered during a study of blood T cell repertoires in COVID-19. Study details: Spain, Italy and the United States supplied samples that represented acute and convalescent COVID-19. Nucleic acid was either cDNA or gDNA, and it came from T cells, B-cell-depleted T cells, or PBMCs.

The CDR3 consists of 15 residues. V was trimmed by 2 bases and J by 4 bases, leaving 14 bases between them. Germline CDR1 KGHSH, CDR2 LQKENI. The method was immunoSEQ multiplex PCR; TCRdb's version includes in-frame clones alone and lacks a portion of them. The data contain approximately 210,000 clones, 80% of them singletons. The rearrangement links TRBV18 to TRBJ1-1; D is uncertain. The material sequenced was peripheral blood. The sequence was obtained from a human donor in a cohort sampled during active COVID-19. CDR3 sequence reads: CASSPSGLLGTEAFF. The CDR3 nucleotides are TGTGCCAGCTCACCAAGCGGACTCTTGGGCACTGAAGCTTTCTTT.